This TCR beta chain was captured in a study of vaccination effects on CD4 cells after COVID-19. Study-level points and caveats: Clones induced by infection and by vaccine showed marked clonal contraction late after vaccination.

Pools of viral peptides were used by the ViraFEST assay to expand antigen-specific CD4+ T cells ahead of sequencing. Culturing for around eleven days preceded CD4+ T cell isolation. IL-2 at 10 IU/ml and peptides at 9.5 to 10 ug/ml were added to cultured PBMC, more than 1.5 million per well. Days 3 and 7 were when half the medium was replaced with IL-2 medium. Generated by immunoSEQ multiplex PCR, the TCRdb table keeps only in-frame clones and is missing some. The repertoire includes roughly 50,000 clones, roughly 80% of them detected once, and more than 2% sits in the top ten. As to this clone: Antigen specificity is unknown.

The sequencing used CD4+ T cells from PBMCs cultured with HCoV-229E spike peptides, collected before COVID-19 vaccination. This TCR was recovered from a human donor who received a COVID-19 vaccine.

The CDR3, as DNA: TGTGCCAGCTCACCAACGACAGGGGATCAGCCCCAGCATTTT. This codes for CASSPTTGDQPQHF. The chain combines TRBV18 with TRBJ1-5; 8 positions agree with TRBD1. The CDR3 length is 14 residues. Germline V gene lookup returns CDR1 KGHSH and CDR2 LQKENI. Trimming removed 2 bases from V and 5 bases from J; junction bases left unmatched: 2.